This TCR beta chain was observed in a study of shared clonotypes between healthy human individuals. Study conclusions and caveats: Non-shared clonotypes had lower generation probabilities than those shared by all four donors.

Remarks on this clone: The antigen remains unidentified.

CD8 cells classed as naive were CD45RO-negative and positively selected for CCR7, excluding terminally differentiated effector memory CD45RA+ cells. It was 200 to 250 ng DNA, about 30,000 T cell genomes, that sorted-subset replicate PCRs used. Original analysis: Filtering of immunoSEQ junctional sequences could not match full-length read filtering. Assay: immunoSEQ multiplex PCR; the TCRdb copy retains only in-frame clones and omits some. V, J and clone size derive from that table, while D and trimming were established from the DNA sequence. The table shows more than 2 million clones, with over 85% occurring only once. Per the germline V gene, CDR1 is PRHDT and CDR2 is FYEKMQ (reference sequence). The CDR3 has 15 residues. Trimming left V 0 bases short and J 7 bases short, with 16 bases between.

This rearrangement joins TRBV13 to TRBJ2-7; a possible D gene is TRBD1 (5 bases). The clonotype was recovered from a man aged 18 to 30 in good health. The specimen sequenced was naive CD8+ T cells sorted from blood. CDR3 DNA: TGTGCCAGCAGCTTAGGAGACAGCAGGCTGGGGGAGCAGTACTTC. Protein: CASSLGDSRLGEQYF.